This T cell receptor (beta chain) came from a study of vaccination effects on CD4 cells after COVID-19. The overall study: The two convalescent patients provided samples 16 days and one week before vaccination.

Within the ViraFEST assay, antigen-specific CD4+ T cells underwent expansion with viral peptide pools prior to sequencing. Researchers isolated CD4+ T cells once approximately 10 days of culture had elapsed. A PCR test confirmed that the person had SARS-CoV-2 infection between March and December 2020. The authors replaced half the medium with IL-2 medium on days 3 and 7. CDR3 length: 15 residues. Germline CDR1 and CDR2: MNHEY and SVGAGI. Trimming removed 10 bases from V and 5 bases from J; junction bases left unmatched: 14. In the case of this clone: Antigen: not known.

This table comes from immunoSEQ multiplex PCR, and its TCRdb copy is limited to in-frame clones, with some not included. The sample contains tens of thousands of clones, about 78% of which appear only once. The sample here was CD4+ T cells from PBMCs cultured with HCoV-NL63 spike peptides, taken before COVID-19 vaccination. This TCR was recovered from a human donor who had a prior SARS-CoV-2 infection. J is TRBJ1-2 and V is TRBV6-5, with TRBD1 matching 9 bases. The CDR3 is CATQEFRDRAYGYTF. The DNA for the CDR3 is TGTGCCACCCAGGAGTTCCGGGACAGGGCTTATGGCTACACCTTC.